The present TCR beta chain was sequenced within a study of human CD8 memory T cell subsets. Overall study results and limits: Similar levels of high diversity, measured as normalized Shannon-Wiener diversity, were found in stem-like memory and precursor exhausted T cells, which was not the case for effector memory cells.

Germline V gene lookup returns CDR1 MDHEN and CDR2 SYDVKM. The CDR3 runs 22 residues. This clonotype is labeled medium-sized (0.01 to 0.1%) based on frequency. Its antigen is currently unknown. Cells classed as stem-like memory CD8+ T cells (TSTEM) were CCR7+ PD-1- TIGIT-. UMI-labeled 5' RACE was the method by which TCR beta libraries were made. TCRdb reprocessed the 5' RACE reads; each CDR3 protein has one entry and no DNA is given. This sample's table reports about 17,000 distinct CDR3 sequences. This clonotype was sampled from a human donor in good health. Sequencing input: CD8+ stem-like memory T cells (TSCM and TCM) sorted from PBMCs. Subset denoted: stem-like memory CD8 T cells (TSTEM), CCR7+ PD-1- TIGIT-. The chain links TRBV28 to TRBJ2-3; TCRdb's assignment of TRBD1 cannot be checked, as there is no DNA. The CDR3 loop reads CASRQRDRGRTNLAGGTDTQYF. Based on the CDR3 plus reference TRBV28 and TRBJ2-3, the full variable domain is DVKVTQSSRYLVKRTGEKVFLECVQDMDHENMFWYRQDPGLGLRLIYFSYDVKMKEKGDIPEGYSVSREKKERFSLILESASTNQTSMYLCASRQRDRGRTNLAGGTDTQYFGPGTRLTVL.